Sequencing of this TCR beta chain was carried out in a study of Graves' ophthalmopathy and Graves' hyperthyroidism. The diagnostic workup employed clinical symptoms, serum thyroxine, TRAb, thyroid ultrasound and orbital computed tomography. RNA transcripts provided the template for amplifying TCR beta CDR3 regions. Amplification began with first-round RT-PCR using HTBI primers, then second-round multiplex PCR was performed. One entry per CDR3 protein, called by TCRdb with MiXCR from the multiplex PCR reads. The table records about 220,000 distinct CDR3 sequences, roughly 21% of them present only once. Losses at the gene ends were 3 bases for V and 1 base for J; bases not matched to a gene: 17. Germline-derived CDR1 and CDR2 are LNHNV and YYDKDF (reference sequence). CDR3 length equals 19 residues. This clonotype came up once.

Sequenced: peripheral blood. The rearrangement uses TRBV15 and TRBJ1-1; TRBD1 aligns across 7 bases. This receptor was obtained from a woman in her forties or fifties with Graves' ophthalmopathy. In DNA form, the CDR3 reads TGTGCCACCAGCAGGCCGACCGACAGGGAGGGAGGGTGGAACACTGAAGCTTTCTTT. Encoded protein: CATSRPTDREGGWNTEAFF.